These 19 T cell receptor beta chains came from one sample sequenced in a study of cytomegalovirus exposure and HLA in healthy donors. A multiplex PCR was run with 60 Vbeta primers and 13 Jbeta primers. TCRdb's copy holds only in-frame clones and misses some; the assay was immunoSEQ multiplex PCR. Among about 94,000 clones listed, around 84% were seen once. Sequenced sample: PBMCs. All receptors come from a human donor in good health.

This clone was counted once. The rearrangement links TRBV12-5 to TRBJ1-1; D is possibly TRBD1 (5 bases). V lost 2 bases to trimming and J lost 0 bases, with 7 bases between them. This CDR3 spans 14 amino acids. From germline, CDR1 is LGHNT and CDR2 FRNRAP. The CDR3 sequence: CASGLLQVNTEAFF. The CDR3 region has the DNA TGTGCTAGTGGTTTGTTACAGGTGAACACTGAAGCTTTCTTT. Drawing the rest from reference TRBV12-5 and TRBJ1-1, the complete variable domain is DARVTQTPRHKVTEMGQEVTMRCQPILGHNTVFWYRQTMMQGLELLAYFRNRAPLDDSGMPKDRFSAEMPDATLATLKIQPSEPRDSAVYFCASGLLQVNTEAFFGQGTRLTVV.

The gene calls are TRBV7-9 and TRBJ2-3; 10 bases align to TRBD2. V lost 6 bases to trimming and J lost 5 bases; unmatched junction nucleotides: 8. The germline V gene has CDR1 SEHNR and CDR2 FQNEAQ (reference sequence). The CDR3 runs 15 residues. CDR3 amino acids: CASSSLAGAGDTQYF. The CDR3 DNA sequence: TGTGCCAGCAGTTCTCTAGCGGGAGCAGGAGATACGCAGTATTTT.

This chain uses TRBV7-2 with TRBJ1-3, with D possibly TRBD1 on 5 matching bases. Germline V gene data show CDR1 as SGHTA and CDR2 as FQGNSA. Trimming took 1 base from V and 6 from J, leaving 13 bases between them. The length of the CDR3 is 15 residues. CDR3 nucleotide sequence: TGTGCCAGCAGCTTAGAGGGCAGGGAAGCAAACACCATATATTTT. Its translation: CASSLEGREANTIYF.

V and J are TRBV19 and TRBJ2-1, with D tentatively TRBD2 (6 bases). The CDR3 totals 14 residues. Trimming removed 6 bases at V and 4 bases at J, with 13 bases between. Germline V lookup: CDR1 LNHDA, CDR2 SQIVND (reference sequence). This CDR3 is CASRPAGQYNEQFF. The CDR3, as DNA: TGTGCCAGTAGGCCAGCGGGCCAATACAATGAGCAGTTCTTC.

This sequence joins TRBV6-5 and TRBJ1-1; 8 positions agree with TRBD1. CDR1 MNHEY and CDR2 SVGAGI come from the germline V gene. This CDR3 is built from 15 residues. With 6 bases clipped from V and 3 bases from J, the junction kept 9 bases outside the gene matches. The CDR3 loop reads CASRRQGYLDTEAFF. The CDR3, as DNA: TGTGCCAGCAGAAGACAGGGGTATTTGGACACTGAAGCTTTCTTT.

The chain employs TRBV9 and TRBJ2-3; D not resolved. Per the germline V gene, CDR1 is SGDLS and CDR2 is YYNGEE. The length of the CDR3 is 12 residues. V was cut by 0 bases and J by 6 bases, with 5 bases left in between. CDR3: CASSVELDTQYF. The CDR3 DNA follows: TGTGCCAGCAGCGTAGAACTCGATACGCAGTATTTT.

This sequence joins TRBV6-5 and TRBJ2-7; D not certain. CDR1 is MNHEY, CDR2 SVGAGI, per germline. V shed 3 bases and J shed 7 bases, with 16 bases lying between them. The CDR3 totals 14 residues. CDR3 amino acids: CASSYFLGADEQYF. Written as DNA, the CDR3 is TGTGCCAGCAGTTATTTTCTGGGTGCGGATGAGCAGTACTTC.

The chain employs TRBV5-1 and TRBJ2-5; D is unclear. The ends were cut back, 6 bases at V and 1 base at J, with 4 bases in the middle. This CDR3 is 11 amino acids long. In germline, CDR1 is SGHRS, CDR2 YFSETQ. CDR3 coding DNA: TGCGCCAGCACCTCCCAAGAGACCCAGTACTTC. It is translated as CASTSQETQYF.

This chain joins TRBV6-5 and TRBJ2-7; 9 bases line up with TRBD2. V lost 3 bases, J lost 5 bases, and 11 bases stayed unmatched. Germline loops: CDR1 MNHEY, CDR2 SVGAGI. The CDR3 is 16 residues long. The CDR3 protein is CASSYGVAGAGDEQYF. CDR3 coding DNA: TGTGCCAGCAGTTATGGGGTAGCGGGGGCCGGGGACGAGCAGTACTTC.

This CDR3 is CASSQTGQMNTGELFF. The CDR3 nucleotides are TGCGCCAGCAGTCAAACGGGACAGATGAACACCGGGGAGCTGTTTTTT. The chain employs TRBV23-1 and TRBJ2-2; 7 bases are a match to TRBD1. TRBV23-1 is given ORF status, its function remaining uncertain. CDR3 size: 16 residues. With 2 bases clipped from V and 1 base from J, the junction kept 4 bases outside the gene matches.

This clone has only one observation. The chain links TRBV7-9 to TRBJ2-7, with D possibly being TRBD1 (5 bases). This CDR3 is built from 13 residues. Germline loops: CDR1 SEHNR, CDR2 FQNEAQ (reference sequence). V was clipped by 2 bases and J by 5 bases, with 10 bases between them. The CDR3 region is CASSLTQAHEQYF. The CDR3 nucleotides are TGTGCCAGCAGCTTAACACAGGCCCACGAGCAGTACTTC.

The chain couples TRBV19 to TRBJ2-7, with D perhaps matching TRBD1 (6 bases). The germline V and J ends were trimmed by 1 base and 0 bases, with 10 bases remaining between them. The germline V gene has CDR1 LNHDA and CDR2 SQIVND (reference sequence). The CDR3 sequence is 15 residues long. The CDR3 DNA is TGTGCCAGTAGTATAGGGGGACACAGCTCCTACGAGCAGTACTTC. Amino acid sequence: CASSIGGHSSYEQYF.

The CDR3 DNA reads TGCGCCAGCAGCTTGGTTGGGGCCTCATACAATGAGCAGTTCTTC. Translated, it gives CASSLVGASYNEQFF. The chain is built from TRBV5-1 and TRBJ2-1; tentatively, D is TRBD1 (5 bases). Germline CDR1 reads SGHRS; CDR2 reads YFSETQ. This CDR3 comprises 15 residues. Deletions cut 0 bases from V and 4 bases from J, with 11 bases between.

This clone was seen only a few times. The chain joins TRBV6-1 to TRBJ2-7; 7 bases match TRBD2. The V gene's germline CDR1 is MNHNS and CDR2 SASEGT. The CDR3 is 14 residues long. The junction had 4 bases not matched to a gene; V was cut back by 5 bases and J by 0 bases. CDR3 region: CASSYGGDSYEQYF. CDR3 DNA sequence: TGTGCCAGCAGTTATGGGGGGGACTCCTACGAGCAGTACTTC.

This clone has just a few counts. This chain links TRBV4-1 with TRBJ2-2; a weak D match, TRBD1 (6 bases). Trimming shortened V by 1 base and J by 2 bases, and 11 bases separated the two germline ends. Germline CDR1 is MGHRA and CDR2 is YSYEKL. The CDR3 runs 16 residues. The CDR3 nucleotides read TGCGCCAGCAGCCAAGGGCAGGGGAAAAACACCGGGGAGCTGTTTTTT. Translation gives CASSQGQGKNTGELFF.

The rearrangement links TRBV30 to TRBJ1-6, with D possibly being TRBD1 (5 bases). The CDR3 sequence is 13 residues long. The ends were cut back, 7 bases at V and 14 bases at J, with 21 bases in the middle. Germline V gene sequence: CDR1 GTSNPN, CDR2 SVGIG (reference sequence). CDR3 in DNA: TGTGCCTTCCGGGCGGGGGGTCCCTCCACCCTCCACTTT. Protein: CAFRAGGPSTLHF.

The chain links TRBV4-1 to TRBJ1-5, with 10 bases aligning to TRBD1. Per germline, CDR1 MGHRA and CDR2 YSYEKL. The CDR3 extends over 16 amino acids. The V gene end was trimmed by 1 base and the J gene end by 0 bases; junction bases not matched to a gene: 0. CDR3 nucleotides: TGCGCCAGCAGCCAAGGGGACAGGGGTAGCAATCAGCCCCAGCATTTT. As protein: CASSQGDRGSNQPQHF.

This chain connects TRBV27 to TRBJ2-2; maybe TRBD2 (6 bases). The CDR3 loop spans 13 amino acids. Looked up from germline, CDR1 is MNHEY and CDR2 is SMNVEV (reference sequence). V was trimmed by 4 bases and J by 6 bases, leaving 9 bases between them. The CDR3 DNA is TGTGCCAGCAGTTGGACGGGGGCCGGGGAGCTGTTTTTT. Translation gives CASSWTGAGELFF.

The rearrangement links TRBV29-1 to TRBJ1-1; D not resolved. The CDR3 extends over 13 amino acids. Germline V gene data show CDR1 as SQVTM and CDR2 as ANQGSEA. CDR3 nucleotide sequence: TGCAGTAGCCGCGCGCAGGACTACACTGAAGCTTTCTTT. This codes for CSSRAQDYTEAFF.